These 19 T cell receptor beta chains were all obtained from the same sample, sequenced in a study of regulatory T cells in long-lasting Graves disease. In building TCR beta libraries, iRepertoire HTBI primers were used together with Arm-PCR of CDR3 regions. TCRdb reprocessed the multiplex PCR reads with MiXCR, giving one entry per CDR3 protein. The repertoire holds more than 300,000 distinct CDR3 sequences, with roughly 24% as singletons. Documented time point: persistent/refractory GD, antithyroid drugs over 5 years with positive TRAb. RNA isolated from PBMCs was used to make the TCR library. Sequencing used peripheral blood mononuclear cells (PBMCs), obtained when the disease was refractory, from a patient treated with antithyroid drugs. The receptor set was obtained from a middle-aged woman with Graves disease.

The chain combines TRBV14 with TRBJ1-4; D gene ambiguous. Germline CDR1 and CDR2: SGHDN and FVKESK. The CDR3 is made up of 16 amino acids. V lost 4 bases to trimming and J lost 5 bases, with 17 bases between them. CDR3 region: CASSLPSLDGNEKLFF. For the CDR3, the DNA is TGTGCCAGCAGCCTCCCCTCGTTGGACGGGAATGAAAAACTGTTTTTT.

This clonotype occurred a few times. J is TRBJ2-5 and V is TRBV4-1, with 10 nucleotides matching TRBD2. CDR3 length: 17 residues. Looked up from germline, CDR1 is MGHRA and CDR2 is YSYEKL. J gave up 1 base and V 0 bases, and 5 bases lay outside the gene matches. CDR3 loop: CASSQEGLATVQETQYF. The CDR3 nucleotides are TGCGCCAGCAGCCAAGAGGGACTAGCGACTGTCCAAGAGACCCAGTACTTC.

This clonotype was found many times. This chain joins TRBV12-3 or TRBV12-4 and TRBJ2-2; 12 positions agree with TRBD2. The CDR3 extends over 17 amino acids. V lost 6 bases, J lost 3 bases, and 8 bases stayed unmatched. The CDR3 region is CASSLRLAGADTGELFF. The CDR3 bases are TGTGCCAGCAGCCTTAGACTAGCGGGAGCTGACACCGGGGAGCTGTTTTTT.

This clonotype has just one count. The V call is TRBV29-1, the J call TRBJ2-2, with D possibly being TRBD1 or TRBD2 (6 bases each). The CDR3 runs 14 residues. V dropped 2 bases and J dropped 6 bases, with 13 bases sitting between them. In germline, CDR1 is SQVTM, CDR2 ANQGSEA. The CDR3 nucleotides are TGCAGCGTTGAAATGGGGGGCAGGGCCGGGGAGCTGTTTTTT. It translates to CSVEMGGRAGELFF.

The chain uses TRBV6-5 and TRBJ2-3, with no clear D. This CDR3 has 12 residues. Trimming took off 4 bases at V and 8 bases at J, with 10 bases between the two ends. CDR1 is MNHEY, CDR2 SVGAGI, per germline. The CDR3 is CASSSTMSTQYF. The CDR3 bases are TGTGCCAGCAGTTCCACGATGAGTACGCAGTATTTT.

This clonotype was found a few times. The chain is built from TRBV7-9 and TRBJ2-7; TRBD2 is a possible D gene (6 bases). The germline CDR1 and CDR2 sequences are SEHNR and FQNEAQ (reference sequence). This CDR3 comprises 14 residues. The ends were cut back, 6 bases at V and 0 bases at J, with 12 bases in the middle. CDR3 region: CASSGASVSYEQYF. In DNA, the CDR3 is TGTGCCAGCAGTGGGGCTAGCGTCTCCTACGAGCAGTACTTC.

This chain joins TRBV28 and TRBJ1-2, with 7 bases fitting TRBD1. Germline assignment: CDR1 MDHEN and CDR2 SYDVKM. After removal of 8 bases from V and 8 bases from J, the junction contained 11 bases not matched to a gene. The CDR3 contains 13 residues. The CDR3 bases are TGTGCCAGCCGATATCAGGGGGGGTACGGCTACACCTTC. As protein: CASRYQGGYGYTF.

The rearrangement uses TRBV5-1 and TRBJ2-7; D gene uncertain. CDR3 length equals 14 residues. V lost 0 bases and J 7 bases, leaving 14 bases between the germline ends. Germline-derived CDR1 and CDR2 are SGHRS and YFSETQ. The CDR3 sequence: CASSLERPLDEQYF. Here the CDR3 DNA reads TGCGCCAGCAGCTTGGAACGCCCATTAGATGAGCAGTACTTC. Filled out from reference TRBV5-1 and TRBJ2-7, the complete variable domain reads KAGVTQTPRYLIKTRGQQVTLSCSPISGHRSVSWYQQTPGQGLQFLFEYFSETQRNKGNFPGRFSGRQFSNSRSEMNVSTLELGDSALYLCASSLERPLDEQYFGPGTRLTVT.

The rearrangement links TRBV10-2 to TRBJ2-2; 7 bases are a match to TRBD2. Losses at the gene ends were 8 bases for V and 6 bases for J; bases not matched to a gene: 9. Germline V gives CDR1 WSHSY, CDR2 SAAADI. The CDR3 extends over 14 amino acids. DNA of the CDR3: TGCGCCAGCTTTGGCGGGAGAATCTCCGGGGAGCTGTTTTTT. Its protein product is CASFGGRISGELFF.

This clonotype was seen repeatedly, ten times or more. The chain's CDR3 is CSARQGGETQYF. CDR3 bases: TGCAGTGCTAGACAGGGAGGAGAGACCCAGTACTTC. The J gene is TRBJ2-5, the V gene TRBV20-1, with D possibly TRBD2 on 6 matching bases. Trimming removed 2 bases from V and 4 bases from J, with 8 bases in between. The germline gives CDR1 DFQATT, CDR2 SNEGSKA (reference sequence). CDR3 length: 12 amino acids.

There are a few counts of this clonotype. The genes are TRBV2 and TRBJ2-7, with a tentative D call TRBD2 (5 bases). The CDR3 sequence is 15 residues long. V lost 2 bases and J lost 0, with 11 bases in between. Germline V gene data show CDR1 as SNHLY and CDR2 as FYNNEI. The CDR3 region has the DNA TGTGCCAGCAGTGAAAGCCCAGACTACTCCTACGAGCAGTACTTC. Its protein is CASSESPDYSYEQYF.

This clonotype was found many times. The CDR3 loop is CASSFVSNYGYTF. CDR3 nucleotides: TGTGCCAGCAGTTTTGTCTCTAACTATGGCTACACCTTC. The V call is TRBV28, the J call TRBJ1-2; D is undetermined. Between the trimmed V and J ends, which lost 3 bases and 0 bases, there was a span of 5 bases. CDR1 MDHEN and CDR2 SYDVKM come from the germline V gene. CDR3 length: 13 amino acids.

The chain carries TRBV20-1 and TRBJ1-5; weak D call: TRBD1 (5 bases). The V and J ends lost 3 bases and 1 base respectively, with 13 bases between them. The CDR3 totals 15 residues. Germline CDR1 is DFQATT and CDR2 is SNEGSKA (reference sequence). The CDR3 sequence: CSARAGKGSNQPQHF. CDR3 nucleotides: TGCAGTGCTAGGGCAGGGAAGGGGAGCAATCAGCCCCAGCATTTT.

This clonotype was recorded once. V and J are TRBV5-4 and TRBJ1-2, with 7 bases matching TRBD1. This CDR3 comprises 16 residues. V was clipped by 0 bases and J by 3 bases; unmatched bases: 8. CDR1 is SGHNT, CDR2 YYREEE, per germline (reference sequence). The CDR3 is CASSLGLQGPYYGYTF. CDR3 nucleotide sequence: TGTGCCAGCAGCTTGGGGTTACAGGGGCCATACTATGGCTACACCTTC. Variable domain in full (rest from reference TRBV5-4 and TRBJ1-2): ETGVTQSPTHLIKTRGQQVTLRCSSQSGHNTVSWYQQALGQGPQFIFQYYREEENGRGNFPPRFSGLQFPNYSSELNVNALELDDSALYLCASSLGLQGPYYGYTFGSGTRLTVV.

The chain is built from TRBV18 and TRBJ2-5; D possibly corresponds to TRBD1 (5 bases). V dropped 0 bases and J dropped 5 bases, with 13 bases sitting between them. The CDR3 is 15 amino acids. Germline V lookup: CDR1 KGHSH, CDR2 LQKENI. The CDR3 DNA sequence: TGTGCCAGCTCACCACCGAAGGGGCAAGGGGAGACCCAGTACTTC. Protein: CASSPPKGQGETQYF.

CDR3 nucleotides: TGTGCCAGCAGTCGCGGGACAGGCGCGACTGGGGCCAACGTCCTGACTTTC. Its translation is CASSRGTGATGANVLTF. The chain joins TRBV27 to TRBJ2-6, with 8 bases identical to TRBD1. The CDR3 covers 17 residues. Trimming took 5 bases from V and 2 from J; bases not matched to a gene: 8. Per the germline V gene, CDR1 is MNHEY and CDR2 is SMNVEV (reference sequence).

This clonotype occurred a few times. CDR3 in DNA: TGTGCCAGCAGTGAAGCGGGAGACTGGTACAATGAGCAGTTCTTC. It codes for CASSEAGDWYNEQFF. The genes are TRBV6-1 and TRBJ2-1; perhaps TRBD2 as D (5 bases). The CDR3 totals 15 residues. The germline gives CDR1 MNHNS, CDR2 SASEGT. Trimming removed 0 bases at V and 4 bases at J, with 10 bases between.

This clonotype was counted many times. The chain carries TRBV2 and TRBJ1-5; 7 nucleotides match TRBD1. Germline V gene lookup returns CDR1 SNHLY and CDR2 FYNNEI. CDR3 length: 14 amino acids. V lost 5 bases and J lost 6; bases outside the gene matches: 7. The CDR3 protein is CASSQQGTGQPQHF. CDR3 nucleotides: TGTGCCAGCAGTCAACAGGGGACCGGTCAGCCCCAGCATTTT.

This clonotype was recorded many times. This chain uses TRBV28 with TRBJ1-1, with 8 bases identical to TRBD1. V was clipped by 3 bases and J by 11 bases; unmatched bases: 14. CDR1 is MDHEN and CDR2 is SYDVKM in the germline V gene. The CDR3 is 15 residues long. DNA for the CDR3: TGTGCCAGCAGTTTTGTGACAGGGGTACTCCCCTGGGCTTTCTTT. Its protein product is CASSFVTGVLPWAFF.